This T cell receptor (beta chain) was sequenced for a study of T cells after yellow fever vaccination. This clonotype was recorded many times. As yet, its antigen is unknown. One entry per CDR3 protein, called by TCRdb with MiXCR from the 5' RACE reads. The sample has more than 65,000 distinct CDR3 sequences; under 6.5% are singletons. General observations from the study: Reappearance after the booster was observed for most primary-vaccination clones (96% CD4, about 86% CD8).

Germline-derived CDR1 and CDR2 are SGHRS and YFSETQ. With 0 bases clipped from V and 10 bases from J, the junction kept 7 bases outside the gene matches. The CDR3 is 14 residues long. The chain is built from TRBV5-1 and TRBJ1-1; 9 positions agree with TRBD1. The sequence came from a man younger than 35 who received the YFV17D yellow fever vaccine. Sample: CD4+ T cells sorted from PBMCs, taken around 15 days after the first yellow fever vaccination. CDR3 sequence (DNA): TGCGCCAGCAGCTTGGACAACAGGGGGCCGCGAGCTTTCTTT. Its protein product is CASSLDNRGPRAFF. Full variable domain (remainder filled in from reference TRBV5-1 and TRBJ1-1): KAGVTQTPRYLIKTRGQQVTLSCSPISGHRSVSWYQQTPGQGLQFLFEYFSETQRNKGNFPGRFSGRQFSNSRSEMNVSTLELGDSALYLCASSLDNRGPRAFFGQGTRLTVV.